Each of the 27 T cell receptor beta chains below was sequenced from the same sample in a study of T cells of healthy individuals. TCRdb analysed the 5' RACE reads with MiXCR anew, one entry per CDR3 protein. This table has about 57,000 distinct CDR3 sequences, about 17% appearing once. The receptors originated from a human donor in good health.

The chain uses TRBV20-1 and TRBJ1-5; D is unclear. V was shortened by 0 bases and J by 1 base, with 13 bases between the two germline ends. The CDR3 loop spans 16 amino acids. CDR1 and CDR2 (germline): DFQATT, SNEGSKA (reference sequence). CDR3 in amino acids: CSARDVTGRSNQPQHF. Here the CDR3 DNA reads TGCAGTGCTAGAGACGTCACGGGTCGGAGCAATCAGCCCCAGCATTTT.

This clonotype was seen many times. The chain employs TRBV29-1 and TRBJ2-1; 9 bases match TRBD2. Per the germline V gene, CDR1 is SQVTM and CDR2 is ANQGSEA. The J segment lost 5 bases and the V segment lost 7 bases, leaving 6 bases of the junction unmatched. This CDR3 has 13 amino acids. CDR3 nucleotide sequence: TGCAGCGGGGGACTAGCTAACCACAATGAGCAGTTCTTC. Translated, it gives CSGGLANHNEQFF.

This clonotype was detected many times. The chain recombines TRBV7-9 with TRBJ2-1; 7 positions match TRBD1. The CDR3 is 18 residues long. CDR1 and CDR2 from the germline V gene are SEHNR and FQNEAQ (reference sequence). V lost 5 bases to trimming and J lost 4 bases; unmatched junction nucleotides: 17. This CDR3 reads CASSLYSFTGTVYNEQFF. The CDR3 DNA is TGTGCCAGCAGCCTCTACTCCTTTACCGGGACAGTTTACAATGAGCAGTTCTTC.

This clonotype was picked up one time. The rearrangement uses TRBV28 and TRBJ2-5; a possible D gene is TRBD1 (5 bases). The CDR3 spans 14 residues. The V gene lost 7 bases and the J gene lost 1 base, with 13 bases spanning the gap. The germline CDR1 and CDR2 sequences are MDHEN and SYDVKM. The CDR3 sequence: CASTTVVGQETQYF. The CDR3 nucleotides are TGTGCCAGCACGACAGTGGTAGGCCAAGAGACCCAGTACTTC.

J is TRBJ1-2 and V is TRBV29-1; D might be TRBD1 (5 bases). The length of the CDR3 is 12 residues. Germline V lookup: CDR1 SQVTM, CDR2 ANQGSEA. V lost 3 bases and J lost 4, with 9 bases in between. DNA for the CDR3: TGCAGCGTTGACAGGGCGGGCTATGGCTACACCTTC. Its protein is CSVDRAGYGYTF.

The sample holds many counts of this clonotype. One end of the junction does not line up with germline, which may come from a read error. This chain joins TRBV29-1 and TRBJ1-1; tentatively, D is TRBD1 (6 bases). This CDR3 comprises 14 residues. CDR1 SQVTM and CDR2 ANQGSEA come from the germline V gene. The CDR3 DNA reads as TGCAGCGTTGAGTACAGGGTTTTGAATACTGAAGCTTTCTTT. This encodes CSVEYRVLNTEAFF.

By share, this clonotype ranks as medium-sized (0.01 to 0.1%). The J gene is TRBJ2-2, the V gene TRBV20-1; tentative D call: TRBD2 (7 bases). The germline CDR1 and CDR2 sequences are DFQATT and SNEGSKA (reference sequence). This CDR3 comprises 14 residues. The V end was cut by 3 bases, the J end by 8 bases, with 16 bases between. CDR3 in DNA: TGCAGTGCTAGGCGGACCGGGGGGCTGGGGGAGCTGTTTTTT. This translates into CSARRTGGLGELFF.

V is TRBV5-6 and J is TRBJ1-1; weak D call: TRBD1 (5 bases). Germline CDR1 SGHDT, CDR2 YYEEEE. Trimming took 1 base from V and 4 from J, leaving 11 bases between them. The CDR3 sequence is 14 residues long. The CDR3 loop reads CASSLRARGTEAFF. CDR3 DNA sequence: TGTGCCAGCAGCTTGAGGGCGAGGGGCACTGAAGCTTTCTTT.

V usage is TRBV27 and J usage is TRBJ2-1; 8 nucleotides line up with TRBD2. J lost 8 bases, V lost 8 bases, and 8 bases had no gene match. Germline CDR1 and CDR2: MNHEY and SMNVEV (reference sequence). The CDR3 runs 13 residues. CDR3 DNA: TGTGCCAGCCGTATCGGGGGGGCGGATGAGCAGTTCTTC. Its translation: CASRIGGADEQFF.

This clonotype was found a few times. J is TRBJ1-5 and V is TRBV4-1; no firm D call. The CDR3 runs 14 residues. In germline, CDR1 is MGHRA, CDR2 YSYEKL. The V end was cut by 5 bases, the J end by 4 bases, with 12 bases between. CDR3: CASSLGMANQPQHF. In DNA form, the CDR3 reads TGCGCCAGCAGCTTAGGGATGGCAAATCAGCCCCAGCATTTT.

The genes are TRBV9 and TRBJ2-1, with D possibly called TRBD1 or TRBD2 (5 bases each). The CDR3 runs 17 residues. With 0 bases removed from V and 9 bases from J, the gap between germline ends came to 22 bases. Germline V lookup: CDR1 SGDLS, CDR2 YYNGEE. The chain's CDR3 is CASSVATWGPTGGEQFF. CDR3 bases: TGTGCCAGCAGCGTAGCTACCTGGGGCCCGACCGGAGGTGAGCAGTTCTTC.

This clonotype was picked up many times. This chain links TRBV10-2 with TRBJ2-3; D may be TRBD2 (6 bases). Per germline, CDR1 WSHSY and CDR2 SAAADI. This CDR3 contains 16 residues. Trimming pared 6 bases from V and 2 bases from J, leaving 18 bases between. The CDR3 DNA reads as TGCGCCAGCAGAGTGGGGGGACGGGGGTCCACAGATACGCAGTATTTT. This codes for CASRVGGRGSTDTQYF.

Remarks on this clonotype: With a much larger clone just one base away, this may be a read error. The rearrangement uses TRBV25-1 and TRBJ1-5; no clear D gene. Germline V gene data show CDR1 as MGHDK and CDR2 as SYGVNS. The CDR3 is 13 residues long. The CDR3 nucleotides read TGTGCCAGCAGTGACTCGGGTGGTCAGTCCCAGCATTTT. It translates to CASSDSGGQSQHF.

This clonotype was seen ten or more times. The chain employs TRBV5-1 and TRBJ1-3, with TRBD1 as a possible D gene (6 bases). The CDR3 sequence is 14 residues long. Trimming removed 3 bases from V and 4 bases from J, with 11 bases in between. CDR1 is SGHRS, CDR2 YFSETQ, per germline. For the CDR3, the DNA is TGCGCCAGCAGCTCGGGGACAATCGGAAACACCATATATTTT. It is translated as CASSSGTIGNTIYF.

The table lists this clonotype with many counts. The CDR3 DNA reads TGTGCCAGCGCTATGGTCCCCAGACAAACACTCACAGATACGCAGTATTTT. Its translation is CASAMVPRQTLTDTQYF. The chain employs TRBV7-9 and TRBJ2-3, with D unclear. Germline V CDR1 and CDR2: SEHNR, FQNEAQ (reference sequence). Trimming took off 8 bases at V and 2 bases at J, with 23 bases between the two ends. The CDR3 spans 17 residues.

This clonotype showed up many times. This sequence joins TRBV30 and TRBJ2-6; no clear D gene. The CDR3 is made up of 13 amino acids. The germline gives CDR1 GTSNPN, CDR2 SVGIG (reference sequence). V lost 6 bases and J lost 0, with 6 bases in between. CDR3 loop: CACSLSGANVLTF. CDR3 nucleotide sequence: TGTGCCTGTTCGCTCTCTGGGGCCAACGTCCTGACTTTC.

CDR3 loop: CASSNPGQGVLEQYF. CDR3 coding DNA: TGTGCCAGCAGTAACCCGGGACAGGGTGTATTGGAGCAGTACTTC. The chain combines TRBV25-1 with TRBJ2-7; 9 positions match TRBD1. V dropped 5 bases and J dropped 7; count of bases not matched to a gene: 12. CDR3 length: 15 amino acids. Germline loops: CDR1 MGHDK, CDR2 SYGVNS.

This clonotype was seen at least ten times. At one end, the junction sequence differs from germline, possibly due to a read error. The CDR3 here is CASSQELSGASFNEQFF. CDR3 bases: TGCGCCAGCAGCCAAGAGTTGAGTGGGGCCTCCTTCAATGAGCAGTTCTTC. This chain uses TRBV4-1 with TRBJ2-1; D is possibly TRBD1 (5 bases). The CDR3 covers 17 residues. CDR1 is MGHRA and CDR2 is YSYEKL in the germline V gene.

This clonotype showed up many times. The J gene is TRBJ1-5, the V gene TRBV6-5; unclear D gene. CDR3 length: 13 residues. Germline-derived CDR1 and CDR2 are MNHEY and SVGAGI. V was pared by 5 bases and J by 4 bases, with 9 bases between. Written as DNA, the CDR3 is TGTGCCAGCAGTCCCCGGGGAAATCAGCCCCAGCATTTT. This codes for CASSPRGNQPQHF.

CDR3 residues: CASTPLGQPTDTQYF. In DNA form, the CDR3 reads TGCGCCAGTACCCCCCTCGGACAGCCCACAGATACGCAGTATTTT. The V call is TRBV5-1, the J call TRBJ2-3, with D tentatively TRBD1 (6 bases). The CDR3 runs to 15 residues. Trimming removed 8 bases at V and 2 bases at J, with 18 bases between. Looked up from germline, CDR1 is SGHRS and CDR2 is YFSETQ.

This clonotype was seen repeatedly, ten times or more. This chain connects TRBV20-1 to TRBJ1-6; D unclear. CDR1 and CDR2 (germline): DFQATT, SNEGSKA (reference sequence). V lost 0 bases and J 11 bases, leaving 14 bases between the germline ends. The CDR3 sequence is 14 residues long. Here the CDR3 reads CSARESPAQAPLHF. The CDR3 nucleotides are TGCAGTGCTAGAGAGTCCCCTGCTCAAGCACCCCTCCACTTT.

This clonotype has a count of ten or more. The V and J genes are TRBV4-2 and TRBJ2-7; D remains ambiguous. Germline V lookup: CDR1 LGHNA, CDR2 YNFKEQ. The CDR3 totals 13 residues. Trimming removed 2 bases at V and 6 bases at J, with 11 bases between. CDR3 bases: TGTGCCAGCAGCCAATTGACACCGACCGAGCAGTACTTC. Protein: CASSQLTPTEQYF.

This clonotype was seen repeatedly, ten times or more. The V gene is TRBV6-6, the J gene TRBJ1-6; TRBD1 might be the D (5 bases). The V end was cut by 0 bases, the J end by 7 bases, with 19 bases between. Germline values: CDR1 MNHNY, CDR2 SVGAGI (reference sequence). This CDR3 contains 18 residues. CDR3 sequence (DNA): TGTGCCAGCAGTTACTCGGGGGGGAGGCTGGGTCGGAATTCACCCCTCCACTTT. As protein: CASSYSGGRLGRNSPLHF.

This clonotype was counted between two and nine times. This chain links TRBV2 with TRBJ2-7; D gene unclear. CDR3 size: 13 residues. CDR1 SNHLY and CDR2 FYNNEI come from the germline V gene. Trimming stripped 7 bases from V and 0 bases from J, with 10 bases between. Here the CDR3 reads CASMDRFSYEQYF. For the CDR3, the DNA is TGTGCCAGCATGGACCGCTTCTCCTACGAGCAGTACTTC. The entire variable domain, with the rest obtained from reference TRBV2 and TRBJ2-7, is as follows: EPEVTQTPSHQVTQMGQEVILRCVPISNHLYFYWYRQILGQKVEFLVSFYNNEISEKSEIFDDQFSVERPDGSNFTLKIRSTKLEDSAMYFCASMDRFSYEQYFGPGTRLTVT.

This clonotype was detected many times. V usage is TRBV4-1 and J usage is TRBJ1-5, with D possibly matching TRBD1 (5 bases). The CDR3 spans 15 residues. The ends were cut back, 0 bases at V and 4 bases at J, with 10 bases in the middle. Germline V CDR1 and CDR2: MGHRA, YSYEKL. This chain's CDR3 is CASSQDLRQNQPQHF. The CDR3 coding sequence is TGCGCCAGCAGCCAAGACCTGCGACAGAATCAGCCCCAGCATTTT.

This clonotype was counted ten times or more. The rearrangement links TRBV15 to TRBJ2-1, with 7 positions matching TRBD1. The germline CDR1 and CDR2 sequences are LNHNV and YYDKDF (reference sequence). This CDR3 is 15 amino acids long. Unmatched junction bases numbered 6, after V lost 3 bases and J lost 4 bases. The CDR3 DNA is TGTGCCACCAGCAGGACCGACAGGGCATACAATGAGCAGTTCTTC. Translated, it gives CATSRTDRAYNEQFF.

This clonotype was detected many times. The gene calls are TRBV24-1 and TRBJ1-5; 8 bases map to TRBD1. The junction had 8 bases not matched to a gene; V was cut back by 1 base and J by 4 bases. CDR3 length: 17 residues. Germline V CDR1 and CDR2: KGHDR, SFDVKD. The CDR3 loop reads CATSDFGGTGWNQPQHF. The CDR3, as DNA: TGTGCCACCAGTGATTTCGGGGGGACAGGTTGGAATCAGCCCCAGCATTTT.